The 26 T cell receptor beta chains below come from one sample, sequenced in a study of T cell repertoires in urothelial bladder cancer. Sequencing was performed with immunoSEQ multiplex PCR; in TCRdb, only in-frame clones are kept and a portion is missing. Altogether some 8,600 clones are present, approximately 52% being singletons, with the ten largest covering about 34%. Sequencing was done on a sample of tumor-infiltrating cells from bladder cancer. The receptor set was obtained from a human donor with urothelial carcinoma.

This clone is judged medium-sized (0.01 to 0.1%). V and J are TRBV5-3 and TRBJ1-3, with no clear D. TRBV5-3 is flagged as an ORF with uncertain function. The CDR3 is 13 amino acids. The germline V and J ends were trimmed by 3 bases and 8 bases, with 12 bases remaining between them. The CDR3 is CARSSPLGDTIYF. The CDR3, as DNA: TGTGCCAGAAGCTCCCCCCTCGGAGACACCATATATTTT.

The J gene is TRBJ2-6, the V gene TRBV6-5, with D unclear. The CDR3 has 12 residues. V shed 8 bases and J shed 4 bases, with 6 bases lying between them. CDR1 is MNHEY and CDR2 is SVGAGI in the germline V gene. CDR3 in amino acids: CASHQGANVLTF. Here the CDR3 DNA reads TGTGCCAGCCACCAGGGGGCCAACGTCCTGACTTTC.

Only a few counts were recorded for this clone. The V call is TRBV19, the J call TRBJ1-3, with D unresolved. The CDR3 runs to 16 residues. V was clipped by 1 base and J by 1 base, with 11 bases between them. Germline V gene data show CDR1 as LNHDA and CDR2 as SQIVND (reference sequence). This chain's CDR3 is CASSIVQSQSGNTIYF. CDR3 coding DNA: TGTGCCAGTAGTATAGTGCAGAGCCAATCTGGAAACACCATATATTTT.

This clone qualifies as medium-sized. The chain uses TRBV29-1 and TRBJ1-1; D not resolved. V lost 4 bases, J lost 4 bases, and 4 bases lay in between. The CDR3 has 10 amino acids. In germline, CDR1 is SQVTM, CDR2 ANQGSEA. The CDR3 DNA is TGCAGCGTTGGAGTCACTGAAGCTTTCTTT. Translation gives CSVGVTEAFF.

The chain links TRBV19 to TRBJ1-5, with 10 bases fitting TRBD1. Germline CDR1 LNHDA, CDR2 SQIVND (reference sequence). Germline trimming cut 5 bases from V and 7 bases from J; bases unmatched to any gene: 17. This CDR3 contains 18 residues. In nucleotides, the CDR3 is TGTGCCAGTAGTGTATTGCCCATAAGGACAGGGGGAAAACAGCCCCAGCATTTT. This sequence encodes CASSVLPIRTGGKQPQHF.

In this sample, this clone turned up a few times. The V gene is TRBV19, the J gene TRBJ1-5, with 7 nucleotides matching TRBD1. V gave up 5 bases and J gave up 5 bases; unmatched junction bases: 9. Per germline, CDR1 LNHDA and CDR2 SQIVND (reference sequence). The CDR3 length is 15 residues. As DNA, the CDR3 is TGTGCCAGTAGTCCCAGACAGGGATTAGATCAGCCCCAGCATTTT. This gives the protein CASSPRQGLDQPQHF.

This clone has a single count. The genes are TRBV30 and TRBJ1-3, with 8 bases matching TRBD1. Trimming removed 3 bases from V and 4 bases from J; junction bases left unmatched: 5. Germline V gene lookup returns CDR1 GTSNPN and CDR2 SVGIG (reference sequence). The CDR3 runs to 14 residues. The CDR3 DNA reads as TGTGCCTGGAGGCGGACAGGGTCCGGAAACACCATATATTTT. Protein product: CAWRRTGSGNTIYF.

Sample share makes this clone medium-sized. The rearrangement joins TRBV19 to TRBJ2-3; D gene ambiguous. Deletions cut 3 bases from V and 2 bases from J, with 12 bases between. The CDR3 is 15 amino acids. Germline V CDR1 and CDR2: LNHDA, SQIVND (reference sequence). The CDR3: CASSILADHTDTQYF. The CDR3 DNA is TGTGCCAGTAGTATTTTGGCAGACCACACAGATACGCAGTATTTT.

The chain carries TRBV20-1 and TRBJ1-2; no clear D gene. Germline CDR1 reads DFQATT; CDR2 reads SNEGSKA (reference sequence). V was trimmed by 3 bases and J by 5 bases, leaving 4 bases between them. This CDR3 is built from 10 residues. In nucleotides, the CDR3 is TGCAGTGCTAGCCGATATGGCTACACCTTC. Protein product: CSASRYGYTF.

This chain connects TRBV7-2 to TRBJ1-5, with D unclear. Germline V lookup: CDR1 SGHTA, CDR2 FQGNSA. V was shortened by 4 bases and J by 0 bases, with 10 bases between the two germline ends. This CDR3 contains 15 residues. This chain's CDR3 is CASSSRHVSNQPQHF. The DNA for the CDR3 is TGTGCCAGCAGCTCCAGACATGTTAGCAATCAGCCCCAGCATTTT.

CDR3: CASSWTASDYGYTF. CDR3 in DNA: TGTGCCAGTAGCTGGACAGCCTCTGACTATGGCTACACCTTC. The V gene is TRBV19, the J gene TRBJ1-2, with TRBD1 as a possible D gene (6 bases). The germline V and J ends were trimmed by 6 bases and 3 bases, with 14 bases remaining between them. Germline CDR1 and CDR2: LNHDA and SQIVND (reference sequence). The CDR3 length is 14 residues.

The V gene is TRBV18, the J gene TRBJ2-3; 8 bases are a match to TRBD2. V lost 8 bases to trimming and J lost 0 bases; unmatched junction nucleotides: 4. The CDR3 covers 14 residues. The germline gives CDR1 KGHSH, CDR2 LQKENI. CDR3 protein: CASRRLASTDTQYF. In DNA, the CDR3 is TGTGCCAGCCGCCGACTAGCGAGCACAGATACGCAGTATTTT.

Turning to this clone: At one end, the junction sequence differs from germline, possibly due to a read error. V gene TRBV30 combines with J gene TRBJ1-1, with no clear D. The CDR3 runs 14 residues. The germline CDR1 and CDR2 sequences are GTSNPN and SVGIG (reference sequence). CDR3 coding DNA: TGTGCCTGGAGTGTACCCGGAATGAATACTGAAGCTTTCTTT. Translation: CAWSVPGMNTEAFF.

The genes are TRBV7-8 and TRBJ2-1; D might be TRBD2 (6 bases). The V end was cut by 2 bases, the J end by 3 bases, with 23 bases between. CDR3 length: 19 residues. Germline CDR1 SGHVS, CDR2 FQNEAQ. CDR3 in amino acids: CASSLTPRAGNQLYNEQFF. The CDR3 DNA follows: TGTGCCAGCAGCTTAACTCCTAGGGCGGGGAACCAACTCTACAATGAGCAGTTCTTC. Using reference TRBV7-8 and TRBJ2-1 for the parts outside the CDR3, the full variable domain is GAGVSQSPRYKVAKRGQDVALRCDPISGHVSLFWYQQALGQGPEFLTYFQNEAQLDKSGLPSDRFFAERPEGSVSTLKIQRTQQEDSAVYLCASSLTPRAGNQLYNEQFFGPGTRLTVL.

The rearrangement uses TRBV6-1 and TRBJ1-1; possibly TRBD1 for D (5 bases). Germline V gene lookup returns CDR1 MNHNS and CDR2 SASEGT. Trimming stripped 7 bases from V and 8 bases from J, with 20 bases between. The CDR3 consists of 14 residues. CDR3 bases: TGTGCCAGCAAAACGCTACGGAACAGGAGGGAAGCTTTCTTT. This sequence encodes CASKTLRNRREAFF.

This chain joins TRBV19 and TRBJ2-2; 7 positions match TRBD1. Germline V gene sequence: CDR1 LNHDA, CDR2 SQIVND (reference sequence). CDR3 length: 16 residues. J lost 5 bases, V lost 5 bases, and 11 bases had no gene match. The CDR3 DNA sequence: TGTGCCAGTAGTCCCTCCCGAGGGGGCTTTACCGGGGAGCTGTTTTTT. This sequence encodes CASSPSRGGFTGELFF.

The chain employs TRBV6-1 and TRBJ1-5; D is uncertain. V was clipped by 4 bases and J by 2 bases, with 15 bases between them. CDR1 and CDR2 from the germline V gene are MNHNS and SASEGT. This CDR3 contains 16 residues. CDR3 nucleotide sequence: TGTGCCAGCAGTGGCCGTAACCCACTGGGCAATCAGCCCCAGCATTTT. This codes for CASSGRNPLGNQPQHF.

In this sample, this clone turned up a few times. CDR3 nucleotides: TGTGCCAGTAGTCCTTCCGGGACAAGGGGCGGAAACACCATATATTTT. Amino acid sequence: CASSPSGTRGGNTIYF. This sequence joins TRBV19 and TRBJ1-3; TRBD1 is a possible D gene (6 bases). V lost 5 bases and J 4 bases, leaving 18 bases between the germline ends. Germline-derived CDR1 and CDR2 are LNHDA and SQIVND (reference sequence). The CDR3 totals 16 residues. Based on the CDR3 plus reference TRBV19 and TRBJ1-3, the full variable domain is DGGITQSPKYLFRKEGQNVTLSCEQNLNHDAMYWYRQDPGQGLRLIYYSQIVNDFQKGDIAEGYSVSREKKESFPLTVTSAQKNPTAFYLCASSPSGTRGGNTIYFGEGSWLTVV.

This chain joins TRBV10-3 and TRBJ1-4; no reliable D call. The germline CDR1 and CDR2 sequences are ENHRY and SYGVKD. The germline V and J ends were trimmed by 0 bases and 5 bases, with 16 bases remaining between them. CDR3 size: 17 residues. CDR3 sequence: CAISESMARHLNEKLFF. CDR3 DNA: TGTGCCATCAGTGAGTCGATGGCGAGGCACCTCAATGAAAAACTGTTTTTT.

The chain employs TRBV6-4 and TRBJ2-7; TRBD1 is a possible D gene (6 bases). Trimming removed 7 bases at V and 6 bases at J, with 22 bases between. There are 15 residues in the CDR3. Germline CDR1 and CDR2: MRHNA and SNTAGT. CDR3 sequence (DNA): TGTGCCAGCAATGGGGACATTCGGCAATTTTGCGAGCAGTACTTC. Amino acids: CASNGDIRQFCEQYF.

The genes are TRBV5-1 and TRBJ2-3, with 8 bases identical to TRBD2. Per germline, CDR1 SGHRS and CDR2 YFSETQ. This CDR3 is 15 amino acids long. The junction had 6 bases not matched to a gene; V was cut back by 0 bases and J by 6 bases. In nucleotides, the CDR3 is TGCGCCAGCAGCTTGGATCGGGGGGGATCGGATACGCAGTATTTT. This sequence encodes CASSLDRGGSDTQYF.

V usage is TRBV9 and J usage is TRBJ1-2, with 7 positions matching TRBD1. Germline CDR1 and CDR2: SGDLS and YYNGEE. CDR3 length: 14 residues. V dropped 4 bases and J dropped 2; count of bases not matched to a gene: 5. CDR3 DNA: TGTGCCAGCAGCCCGACACAGGGGAACTATGGCTACACCTTC. It yields the protein CASSPTQGNYGYTF. Variable domain in full (rest from reference TRBV9 and TRBJ1-2): DSGVTQTPKHLITATGQRVTLRCSPRSGDLSVYWYQQSLDQGLQFLIQYYNGEERAKGNILERFSAQQFPDLHSELNLSSLELGDSALYFCASSPTQGNYGYTFGSGTRLTVV.

The genes are TRBV9 and TRBJ1-3; D gene uncertain. Germline CDR1 is SGDLS and CDR2 is YYNGEE. The V and J ends lost 0 bases and 0 bases respectively, with 10 bases between them. This CDR3 contains 16 residues. Here the CDR3 DNA reads TGTGCCAGCAGCGTAGACCACGCAGGCTCTGGAAACACCATATATTTT. Translation: CASSVDHAGSGNTIYF.

J is TRBJ1-4 and V is TRBV7-9; TRBD1 matches at 9 bases. From germline, CDR1 is SEHNR and CDR2 FQNEAQ (reference sequence). The trim removed 4 bases at V and 8 bases at J, leaving 8 bases unmatched. CDR3 size: 15 residues. CDR3 residues: CASSYTGGLGEKLFF. CDR3 DNA: TGTGCCAGCAGCTACACAGGGGGCTTAGGAGAAAAACTGTTTTTT.

This clone was detected a few times. The V call is TRBV7-2, the J call TRBJ1-3; D gene ambiguous. The germline V gene encodes CDR1 SGHTA and CDR2 FQGNSA. This CDR3 comprises 15 residues. Trimming shortened V by 4 bases and J by 0 bases, and 10 bases separated the two germline ends. CDR3 sequence (DNA): TGTGCCAGCAGCTCAAGACGGAACTCTGGAAACACCATATATTTT. Its translation is CASSSRRNSGNTIYF.

The chain uses TRBV7-8 and TRBJ2-1, with 8 bases identical to TRBD2. CDR1 is SGHVS, CDR2 FQNEAQ, per germline. After removal of 1 base from V and 6 bases from J, the junction contained 8 bases not matched to a gene. The CDR3 contains 16 residues. The CDR3 protein is CASSLGRGGPFNEQFF. In DNA form, the CDR3 reads TGTGCCAGCAGCTTAGGTCGGGGGGGGCCTTTCAATGAGCAGTTCTTC. The full variable domain, in which reference TRBV7-8 and TRBJ2-1 provide the parts outside the CDR3, is GAGVSQSPRYKVAKRGQDVALRCDPISGHVSLFWYQQALGQGPEFLTYFQNEAQLDKSGLPSDRFFAERPEGSVSTLKIQRTQQEDSAVYLCASSLGRGGPFNEQFFGPGTRLTVL.